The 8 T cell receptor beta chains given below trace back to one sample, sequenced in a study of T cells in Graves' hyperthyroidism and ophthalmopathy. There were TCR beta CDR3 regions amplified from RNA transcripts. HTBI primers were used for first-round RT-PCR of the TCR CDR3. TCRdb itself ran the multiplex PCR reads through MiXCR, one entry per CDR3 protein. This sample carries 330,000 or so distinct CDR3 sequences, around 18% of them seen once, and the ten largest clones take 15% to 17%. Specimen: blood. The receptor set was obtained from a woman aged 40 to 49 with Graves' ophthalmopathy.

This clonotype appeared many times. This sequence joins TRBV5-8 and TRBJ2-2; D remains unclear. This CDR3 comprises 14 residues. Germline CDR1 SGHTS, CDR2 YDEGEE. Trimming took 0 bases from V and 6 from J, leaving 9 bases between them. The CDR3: CASSLELIPGELFF. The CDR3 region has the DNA TGTGCCAGCAGCTTGGAGCTGATCCCCGGGGAGCTGTTTTTT.

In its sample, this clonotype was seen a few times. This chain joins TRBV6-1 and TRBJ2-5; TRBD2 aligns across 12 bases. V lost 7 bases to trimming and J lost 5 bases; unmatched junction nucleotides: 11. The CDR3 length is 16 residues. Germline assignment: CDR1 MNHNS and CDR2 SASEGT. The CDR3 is CASTHLAGGPLETQYF. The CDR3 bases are TGTGCCAGCACCCACCTAGCGGGAGGGCCGTTGGAGACCCAGTACTTC.

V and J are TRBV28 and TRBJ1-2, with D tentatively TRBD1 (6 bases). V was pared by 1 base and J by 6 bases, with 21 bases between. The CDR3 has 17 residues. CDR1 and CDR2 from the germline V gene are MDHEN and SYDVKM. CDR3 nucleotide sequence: TGTGCCAGCAGTTTATTTTCGAGTCTCGGCAGGGGACATGGCTACACCTTC. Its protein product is CASSLFSSLGRGHGYTF.

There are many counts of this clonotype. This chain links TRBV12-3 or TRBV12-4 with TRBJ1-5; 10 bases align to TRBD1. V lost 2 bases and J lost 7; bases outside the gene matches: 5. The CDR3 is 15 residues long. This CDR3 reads CASSLKGTGVQPQHF. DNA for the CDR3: TGTGCCAGCAGTTTAAAGGGGACAGGGGTACAGCCCCAGCATTTT.

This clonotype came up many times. DNA for the CDR3: TGCAGCGTTGAAGTGACAGTGAACACTGAAGCTTTCTTT. Protein sequence: CSVEVTVNTEAFF. J is TRBJ1-1 and V is TRBV29-1; tentatively, D is TRBD1 (5 bases). The CDR3 totals 13 residues. V gave up 1 base and J gave up 0 bases, with 6 bases separating them. Germline V gene lookup returns CDR1 SQVTM and CDR2 ANQGSEA.

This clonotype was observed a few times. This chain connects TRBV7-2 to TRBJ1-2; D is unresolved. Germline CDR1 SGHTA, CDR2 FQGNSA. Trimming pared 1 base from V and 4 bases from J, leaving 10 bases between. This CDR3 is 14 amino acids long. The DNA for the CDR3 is TGTGCCAGCAGCTTAGGGAGGCAGACCTATGGCTACACCTTC. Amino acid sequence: CASSLGRQTYGYTF.

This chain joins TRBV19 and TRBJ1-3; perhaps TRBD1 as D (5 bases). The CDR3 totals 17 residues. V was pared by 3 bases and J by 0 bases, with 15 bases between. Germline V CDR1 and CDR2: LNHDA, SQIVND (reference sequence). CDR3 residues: CASSMPGRTTSGNTIYF. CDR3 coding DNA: TGTGCCAGTAGTATGCCGGGACGGACTACCTCTGGAAACACCATATATTTT.

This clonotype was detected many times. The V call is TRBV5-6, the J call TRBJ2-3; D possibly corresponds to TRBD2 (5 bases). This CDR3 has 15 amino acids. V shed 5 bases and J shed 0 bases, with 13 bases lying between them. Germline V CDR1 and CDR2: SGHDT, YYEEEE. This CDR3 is CASSGGPTSTDTQYF. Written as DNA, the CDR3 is TGTGCCAGCAGTGGCGGGCCAACTAGCACAGATACGCAGTATTTT.